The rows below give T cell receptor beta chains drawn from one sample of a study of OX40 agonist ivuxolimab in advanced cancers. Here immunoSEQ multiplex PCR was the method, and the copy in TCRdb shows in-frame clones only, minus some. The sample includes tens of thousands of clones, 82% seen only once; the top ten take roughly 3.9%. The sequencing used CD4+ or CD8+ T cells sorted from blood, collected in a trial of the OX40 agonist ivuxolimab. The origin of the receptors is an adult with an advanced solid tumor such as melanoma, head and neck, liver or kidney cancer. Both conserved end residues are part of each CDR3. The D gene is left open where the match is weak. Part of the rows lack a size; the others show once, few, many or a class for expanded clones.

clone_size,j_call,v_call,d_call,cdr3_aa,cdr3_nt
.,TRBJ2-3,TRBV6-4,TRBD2,CASSLLAGFSTDTQYF,TGTGCCAGCAGCCTACTAGCGGGGTTTAGCACAGATACGCAGTATTTT
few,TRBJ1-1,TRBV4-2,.,CASRTGQLMNTEAFF,TGTGCCAGCAGGACCGGACAGCTCATGAACACTGAAGCTTTCTTT
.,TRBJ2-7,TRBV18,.,CASSPETAGSEQYF,TGTGCCAGCTCACCAGAGACAGCTGGCTCCGAGCAGTACTTC
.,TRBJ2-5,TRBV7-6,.,CASSLSALGETQYF,TGTGCCAGCAGCTTATCTGCTTTAGGGGAGACCCAGTACTTC
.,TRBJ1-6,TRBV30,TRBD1,CAWRRRQGGSPLHF,TGTGCCTGGAGGAGGCGACAGGGCGGATCACCCCTCCACTTT
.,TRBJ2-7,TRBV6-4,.,CASSVGDTPYEQYF,TGTGCCAGCAGTGTAGGGGACACCCCCTACGAGCAGTACTTC
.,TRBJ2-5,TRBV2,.,CASSRDSKGETQYF,TGTGCCAGCTCTCGGGACTCAAAGGGAGAGACCCAGTACTTC
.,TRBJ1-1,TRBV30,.,CAWSRPLNTEAFF,TGTGCCTGGAGTAGGCCCCTCAACACTGAAGCTTTCTTT
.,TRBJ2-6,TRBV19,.,CATPDGTGANVLTF,TGTGCCACTCCGGACGGAACTGGGGCCAACGTCCTGACTTTC
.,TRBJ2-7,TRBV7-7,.,CASSLGRGMTYEQYF,TGTGCTAGCAGCCTGGGACGGGGAATGACCTACGAGCAGTACTTC
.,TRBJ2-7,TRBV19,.,CASSIVGASSYEQYF,TGTGCCAGTAGTATCGTGGGGGCTAGCTCCTACGAGCAGTACTTC
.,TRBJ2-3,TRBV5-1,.,CASSLQASTADTQYF,TGCGCCAGCAGCTTACAGGCCAGTACGGCAGATACGCAGTATTTT
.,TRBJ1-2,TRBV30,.,CAWRALGALNYGYTF,TGTGCCTGGAGGGCTTTAGGGGCCCTTAACTATGGCTACACCTTC